This TCR beta chain was captured in a study of T cells expressing NK-cell markers. UMIs were included in TCR beta cDNA generated by 5'RACE template switching. Reanalyzing the 5' RACE reads, TCRdb keeps one entry per CDR3 protein, without DNA. Its table lists about 260,000 distinct CDR3 sequences. The CDR3 has 13 amino acids. Sequenced input: blood T cells: a sorted CD56 or NKG2C T cell subset, CD4+ or CD8+ T cells, or bulk PBMC T cells (not recorded which). The receptor was isolated from a man aged 18 to 29 in good health. The chain carries TRBV12-3 or TRBV12-4 and TRBJ2-7; TCRdb selects TRBD2, and the lack of DNA leaves this call unchecked. The CDR3 spells CASSPGTSSEQYF.